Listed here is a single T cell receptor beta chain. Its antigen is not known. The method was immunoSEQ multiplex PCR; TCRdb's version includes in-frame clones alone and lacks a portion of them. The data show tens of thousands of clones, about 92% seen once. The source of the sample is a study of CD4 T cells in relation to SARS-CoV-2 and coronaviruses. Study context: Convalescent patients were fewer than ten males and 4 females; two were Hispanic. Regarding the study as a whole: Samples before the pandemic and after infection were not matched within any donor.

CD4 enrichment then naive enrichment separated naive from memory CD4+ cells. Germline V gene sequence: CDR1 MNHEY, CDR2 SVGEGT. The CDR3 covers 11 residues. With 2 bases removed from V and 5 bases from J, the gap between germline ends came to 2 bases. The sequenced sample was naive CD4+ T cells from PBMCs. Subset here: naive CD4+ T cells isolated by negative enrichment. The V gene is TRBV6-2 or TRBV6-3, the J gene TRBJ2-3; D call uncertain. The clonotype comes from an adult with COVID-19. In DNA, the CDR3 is TGTGCCAGCAGTTACGGAGATACGCAGTATTTT. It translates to CASSYGDTQYF.